This T cell receptor beta chain stems from a study of low-dose radiotherapy and immunotherapy resistance in tumors. Overall study context: Cohort 1 received 0.5 Gy per fraction every 2 weeks, totaling 6.5 Gy. Administration of intravenous cyclophosphamide at 200 mg/m2 took place every two weeks, one day before radiation and immunotherapy.

This clonotype was seen many times. cDNA synthesis used a TRAV/TRBV-specific primer set for both chains. TCRs were amplified for roughly 22 PCR cycles with a constant-region primer and V-primer adapter. In vitro transcription served to amplify the mRNA that had been isolated. One entry per CDR3 protein results from TCRdb running MiXCR on the reads. The sample consists of about 100,000 distinct CDR3 sequences, more than 20% of them appearing once. Time point reported: after trial treatment. Treatment indicated: LDRT plus nivolumab, ipilimumab, low-dose cyclophosphamide and aspirin (RACIN trial). The sample here was PBMCs, taken after low-dose radiotherapy plus immunotherapy. This receptor was taken from a male donor with prostate cancer.

The CDR3 here is CASRQTDYSTDTQYF. In nucleotides, the CDR3 is TGTGCCAGCAGGCAGACAGACTATAGCACAGATACGCAGTATTTT. The chain couples TRBV3-1 to TRBJ2-3; D is perhaps TRBD1 or TRBD2 (5 bases each). Germline CDR1 and CDR2: LGHDT and YNNKEL (reference sequence). Trimming took 6 bases from V and 0 from J, leaving 13 bases between them. This CDR3 has 15 residues.